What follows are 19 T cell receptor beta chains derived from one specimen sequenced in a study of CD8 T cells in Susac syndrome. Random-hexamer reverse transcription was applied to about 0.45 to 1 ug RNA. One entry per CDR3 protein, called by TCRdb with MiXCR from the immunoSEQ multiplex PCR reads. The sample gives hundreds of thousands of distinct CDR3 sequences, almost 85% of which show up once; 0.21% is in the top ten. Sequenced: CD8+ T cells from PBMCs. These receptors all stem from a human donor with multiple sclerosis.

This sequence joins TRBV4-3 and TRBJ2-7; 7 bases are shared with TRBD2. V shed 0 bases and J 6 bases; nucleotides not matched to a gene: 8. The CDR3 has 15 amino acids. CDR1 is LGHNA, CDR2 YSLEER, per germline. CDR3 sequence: CASSQDWTRFGEQYF. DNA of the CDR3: TGCGCCAGCAGCCAAGATTGGACTAGGTTTGGCGAGCAGTACTTC.

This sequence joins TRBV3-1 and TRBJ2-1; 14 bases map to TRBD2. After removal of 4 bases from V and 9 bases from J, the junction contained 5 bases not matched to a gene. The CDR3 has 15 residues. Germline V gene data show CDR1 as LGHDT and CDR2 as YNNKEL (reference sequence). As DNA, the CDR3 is TGTGCCAGCAGCCCTGGACTAGCGGGAGGTGGTGAGCAGTTCTTC. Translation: CASSPGLAGGGEQFF.

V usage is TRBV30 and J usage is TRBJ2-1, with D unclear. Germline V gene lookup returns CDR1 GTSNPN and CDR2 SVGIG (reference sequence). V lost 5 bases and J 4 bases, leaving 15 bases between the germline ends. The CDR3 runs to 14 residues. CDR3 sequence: CAWEPGMGYNEQFF. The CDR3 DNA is TGTGCCTGGGAACCCGGTATGGGGTACAATGAGCAGTTCTTC.

Here the CDR3 DNA reads TGTGCCAGCAGCCCCCTGGACACGCAAGAGACCCAGTACTTC. Amino acid sequence: CASSPLDTQETQYF. The chain joins TRBV28 to TRBJ2-5; D perhaps matches TRBD1 (5 bases). Trimming removed 6 bases at V and 2 bases at J, with 13 bases between. This CDR3 is 14 amino acids long. The germline gives CDR1 MDHEN, CDR2 SYDVKM.

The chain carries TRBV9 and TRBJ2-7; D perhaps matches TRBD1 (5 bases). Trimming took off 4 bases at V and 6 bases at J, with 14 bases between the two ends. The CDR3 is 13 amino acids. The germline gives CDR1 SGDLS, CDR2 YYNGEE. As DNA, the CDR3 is TGTGCCAGCAGCCTGGGGCCGACCTGCGAGCAGTACTTC. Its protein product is CASSLGPTCEQYF.

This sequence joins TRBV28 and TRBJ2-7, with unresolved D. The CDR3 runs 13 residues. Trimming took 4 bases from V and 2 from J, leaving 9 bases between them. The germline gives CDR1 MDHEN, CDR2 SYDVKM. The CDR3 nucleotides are TGTGCCAGCAGTTGGTTTGTTGCCTACGAGCAGTACTTC. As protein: CASSWFVAYEQYF.

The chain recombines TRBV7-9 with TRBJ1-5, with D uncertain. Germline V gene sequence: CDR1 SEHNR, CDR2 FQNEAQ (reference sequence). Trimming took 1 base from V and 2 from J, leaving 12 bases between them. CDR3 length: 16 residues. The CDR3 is CASSLVVGRGNQPQHF. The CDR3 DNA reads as TGTGCCAGCAGCTTAGTGGTAGGGAGAGGCAATCAGCCCCAGCATTTT.

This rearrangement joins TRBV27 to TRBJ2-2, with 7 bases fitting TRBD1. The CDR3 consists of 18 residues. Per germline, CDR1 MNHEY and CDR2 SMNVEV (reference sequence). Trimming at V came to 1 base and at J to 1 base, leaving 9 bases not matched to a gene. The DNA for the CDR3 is TGTGCCAGCAGTTTATTGTTGTCGACAGGGATGAACACCGGGGAGCTGTTTTTT. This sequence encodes CASSLLLSTGMNTGELFF.

The CDR3 sequence is CASQTESNQPQHF. The CDR3, as DNA: TGTGCCTCCCAGACAGAAAGCAATCAGCCCCAGCATTTT. This rearrangement joins TRBV2 to TRBJ1-5, with a weak D call TRBD1 (5 bases). In germline, CDR1 is SNHLY, CDR2 FYNNEI. This CDR3 contains 13 residues. V lost 11 bases and J lost 1, with 12 bases in between. Together with reference TRBV2 and TRBJ1-5, the CDR3 gives the full variable domain: EPEVTQTPSHQVTQMGQEVILRCVPISNHLYFYWYRQILGQKVEFLVSFYNNEISEKSEIFDDQFSVERPDGSNFTLKIRSTKLEDSAMYFCASQTESNQPQHFGDGTRLSIL.

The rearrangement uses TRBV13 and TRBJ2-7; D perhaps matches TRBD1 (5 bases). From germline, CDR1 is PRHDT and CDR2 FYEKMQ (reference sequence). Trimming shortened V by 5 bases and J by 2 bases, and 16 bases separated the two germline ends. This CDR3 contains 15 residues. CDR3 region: CASSPIGPGPYEQYF. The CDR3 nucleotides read TGTGCCAGCAGCCCTATTGGACCAGGGCCCTACGAGCAGTACTTC.

The CDR3 nucleotides read TGTGCCAGCAGCCAAGATTACCGGGGGACAGGGGTGTTGGACACTGAAGCTTTCTTT. This encodes CASSQDYRGTGVLDTEAFF. This sequence joins TRBV14 and TRBJ1-1, with 10 bases identical to TRBD1. This CDR3 spans 19 amino acids. Trimming took 0 bases from V and 3 from J; bases not matched to a gene: 13. The germline gives CDR1 SGHDN, CDR2 FVKESK.

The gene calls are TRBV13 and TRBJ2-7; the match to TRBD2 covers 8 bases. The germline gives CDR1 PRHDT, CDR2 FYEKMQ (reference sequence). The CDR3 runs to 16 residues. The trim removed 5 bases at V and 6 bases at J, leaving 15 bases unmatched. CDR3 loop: CASSTSPGTRGGEQYF. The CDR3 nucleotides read TGTGCCAGCAGCACATCACCGGGGACTAGGGGCGGCGAGCAGTACTTC.

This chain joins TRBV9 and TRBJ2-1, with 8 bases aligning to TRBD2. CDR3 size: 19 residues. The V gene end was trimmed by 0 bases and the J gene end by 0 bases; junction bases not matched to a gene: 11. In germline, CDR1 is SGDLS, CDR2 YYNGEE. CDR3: CASSVAGGREESSYNEQFF. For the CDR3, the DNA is TGTGCCAGCAGCGTAGCGGGAGGGAGGGAGGAGAGCTCCTACAATGAGCAGTTCTTC.

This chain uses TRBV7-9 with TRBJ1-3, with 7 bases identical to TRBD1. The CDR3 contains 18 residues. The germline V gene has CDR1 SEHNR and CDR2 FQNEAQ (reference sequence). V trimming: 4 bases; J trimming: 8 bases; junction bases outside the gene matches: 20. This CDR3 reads CASSWTGLGPWGRDTIYF. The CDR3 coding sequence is TGTGCCAGCAGCTGGACAGGATTGGGACCATGGGGTAGGGACACCATATATTTT.

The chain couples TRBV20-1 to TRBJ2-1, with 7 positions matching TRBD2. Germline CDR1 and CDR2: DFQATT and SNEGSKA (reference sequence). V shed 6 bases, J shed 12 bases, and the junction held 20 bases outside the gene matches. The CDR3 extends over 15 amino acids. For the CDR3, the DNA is TGCAGTGCCCGCGAAGAGGGAGGGGCTCACCTGAGGCAGTTCTTC. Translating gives CSAREEGGAHLRQFF.

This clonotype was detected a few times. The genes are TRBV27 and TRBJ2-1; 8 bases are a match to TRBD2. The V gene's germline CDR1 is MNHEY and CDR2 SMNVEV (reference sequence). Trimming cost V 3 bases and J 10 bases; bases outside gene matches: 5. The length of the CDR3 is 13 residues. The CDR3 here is CASSFTVAGEQFF. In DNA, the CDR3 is TGTGCCAGCAGTTTTACCGTAGCGGGAGAGCAGTTCTTC.

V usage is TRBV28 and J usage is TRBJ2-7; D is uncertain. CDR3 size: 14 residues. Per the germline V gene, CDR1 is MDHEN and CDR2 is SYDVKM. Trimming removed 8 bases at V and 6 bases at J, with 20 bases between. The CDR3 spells CASRTDRNWAEQYF. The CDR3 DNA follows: TGTGCCAGCCGGACGGACCGGAACTGGGCCGAGCAGTACTTC.

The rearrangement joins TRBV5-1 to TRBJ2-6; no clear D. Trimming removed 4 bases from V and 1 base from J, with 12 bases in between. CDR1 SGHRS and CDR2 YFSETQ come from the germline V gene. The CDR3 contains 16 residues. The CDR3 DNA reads TGCGCCAGCAGCGCCCCCAAACATTCTGGGGCCAACGTCCTGACTTTC. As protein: CASSAPKHSGANVLTF.

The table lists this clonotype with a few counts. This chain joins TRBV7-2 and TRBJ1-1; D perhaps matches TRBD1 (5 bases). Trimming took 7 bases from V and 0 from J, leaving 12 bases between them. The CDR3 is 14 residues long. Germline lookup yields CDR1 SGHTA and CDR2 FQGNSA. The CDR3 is CASTLGQMNTEAFF. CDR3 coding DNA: TGTGCCAGCACCCTGGGGCAGATGAACACTGAAGCTTTCTTT.